Each of the 8 T cell receptor beta chains below was sequenced from the same sample in a study of Ad26.COV2.S vaccination and SARS-CoV-2 variants. Treatment of the sample: 15 to 20 received Ad26.COV2.S at low or high dose, single or two shots; about five received placebo; per-sample allocation not given. Samples were taken on day 63 after the first vaccine or placebo injection. Some clones are missing from TCRdb's copy, which holds only in-frame ones; the method was immunoSEQ multiplex PCR. This table has just over 350,000 clones, roughly 84% appearing once. Source: peripheral blood, taken in a trial of Ad26.COV2.S vaccine versus placebo. These TCRs come from a person aged 18-60 years who received the Ad26.COV2.S COVID-19 vaccine or a placebo.

V usage is TRBV28 and J usage is TRBJ2-7; perhaps D is TRBD1 or TRBD2 (6 bases each). Germline lookup yields CDR1 MDHEN and CDR2 SYDVKM. The CDR3 has 14 amino acids. The germline V and J ends were trimmed by 4 bases and 3 bases, with 13 bases remaining between them. DNA for the CDR3: TGTGCCAGCAGTTCCAGAGGGGGAGGCTACGAGCAGTACTTC. It yields the protein CASSSRGGGYEQYF.

The chain recombines TRBV7-7 with TRBJ2-7, with D unresolved. The germline CDR1 and CDR2 sequences are SSHAT and FNYEAQ (reference sequence). CDR3 length: 15 amino acids. Deletions cut 2 bases from V and 3 bases from J, with 14 bases between. The DNA for the CDR3 is TGTGCCAGCAGCTTAACCGAAGGGAAGAACTACGAGCAGTACTTC. Amino acid sequence: CASSLTEGKNYEQYF.

The rearrangement joins TRBV24-1 to TRBJ1-2; 12 bases agree with TRBD1. CDR1 and CDR2 from the germline V gene are KGHDR and SFDVKD. The CDR3 is 16 residues long. The junction had 5 bases not matched to a gene; V was cut back by 4 bases and J by 3 bases. CDR3 residues: CATSESGTGGHYGYTF. Here the CDR3 DNA reads TGTGCCACCAGTGAATCTGGGACAGGGGGCCACTATGGCTACACCTTC.

The V and J genes are TRBV28 and TRBJ2-3; 13 bases agree with TRBD2. Germline V gene data show CDR1 as MDHEN and CDR2 as SYDVKM. V shed 0 bases, J shed 4 bases, and the junction held 4 bases outside the gene matches. The CDR3 extends over 17 amino acids. The CDR3 loop reads CASSLWGTSGTADTQYF. The CDR3 DNA sequence: TGTGCCAGCAGTTTATGGGGGACTAGCGGGACGGCAGATACGCAGTATTTT.

The count of this clone is one. The chain combines TRBV5-5 with TRBJ2-7; no definite D call. V lost 2 bases and J 4 bases, leaving 10 bases between the germline ends. This CDR3 has 13 amino acids. Germline V gene sequence: CDR1 SGHKS, CDR2 YYEKEE (reference sequence). CDR3 bases: TGTGCCAGCAGCTTAGGGTTGAGGTACGAGCAGTACTTC. Its protein is CASSLGLRYEQYF.

This chain connects TRBV9 to TRBJ1-3; D is perhaps TRBD1 (5 bases). V was trimmed by 0 bases and J by 0 bases, leaving 16 bases between them. The CDR3 sequence is 18 residues long. Germline assignment: CDR1 SGDLS and CDR2 YYNGEE. The CDR3: CASSVARGDGDSGNTIYF. CDR3 coding DNA: TGTGCCAGCAGCGTAGCTCGGGGGGATGGGGACTCTGGAAACACCATATATTTT.

The rearrangement uses TRBV5-1 and TRBJ2-3; no definite D call. This CDR3 has 15 amino acids. V shed 1 base and J shed 6 bases, with 15 bases lying between them. Germline V gene lookup returns CDR1 SGHRS and CDR2 YFSETQ. CDR3 coding DNA: TGCGCCAGCAGCTTGACACTGACCCTGCTGGATACGCAGTATTTT. Encoded protein: CASSLTLTLLDTQYF.

The genes are TRBV5-1 and TRBJ1-1; weak D call: TRBD1 (6 bases). V dropped 3 bases and J dropped 3 bases, with 18 bases sitting between them. The CDR3 sequence is 16 residues long. Per the germline V gene, CDR1 is SGHRS and CDR2 is YFSETQ. Written as DNA, the CDR3 is TGCGCCAGCAGCTCCCAGAGTAGCGGGGGCGACACTGAAGCTTTCTTT. Residues: CASSSQSSGGDTEAFF.